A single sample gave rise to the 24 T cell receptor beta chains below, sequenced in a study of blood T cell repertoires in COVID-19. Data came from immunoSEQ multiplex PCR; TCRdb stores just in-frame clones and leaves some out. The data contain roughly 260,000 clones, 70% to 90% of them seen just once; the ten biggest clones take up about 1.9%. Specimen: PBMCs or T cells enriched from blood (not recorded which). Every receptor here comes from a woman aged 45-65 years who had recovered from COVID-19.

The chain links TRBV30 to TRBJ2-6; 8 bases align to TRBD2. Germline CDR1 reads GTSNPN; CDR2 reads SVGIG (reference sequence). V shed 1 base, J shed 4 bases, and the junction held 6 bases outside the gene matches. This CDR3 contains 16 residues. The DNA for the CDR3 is TGTGCCTGGAGTGCAGGCGGGAGGTCCGGGGCCAACGTCCTGACTTTC. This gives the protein CAWSAGGRSGANVLTF.

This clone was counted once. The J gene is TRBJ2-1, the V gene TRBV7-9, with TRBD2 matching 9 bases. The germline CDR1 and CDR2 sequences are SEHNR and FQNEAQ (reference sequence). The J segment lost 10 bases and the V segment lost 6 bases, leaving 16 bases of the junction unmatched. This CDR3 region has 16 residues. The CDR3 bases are TGTGCCAGCAGGCAACCGATAGCGGGAGCTCTGGAGGAGCAGTTCTTC. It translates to CASRQPIAGALEEQFF.

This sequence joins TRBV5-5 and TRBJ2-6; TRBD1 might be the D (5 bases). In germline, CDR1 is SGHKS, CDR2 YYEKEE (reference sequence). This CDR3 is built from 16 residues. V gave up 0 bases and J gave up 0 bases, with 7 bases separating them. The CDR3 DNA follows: TGTGCCAGCAGCTTGGACAGGAGCTCTGGGGCCAACGTCCTGACTTTC. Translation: CASSLDRSSGANVLTF.

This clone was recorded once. The CDR3 protein is CASSQSTSGREGHYYEQYF. The CDR3 DNA sequence: TGTGCCAGCAGCCAATCGACTAGCGGGAGAGAGGGGCACTACTACGAGCAGTACTTC. The rearrangement uses TRBV14 and TRBJ2-7, with 12 bases fitting TRBD2. Germline trimming cut 2 bases from V and 3 bases from J; bases unmatched to any gene: 14. The CDR3 extends over 19 amino acids. Germline CDR1 is SGHDN and CDR2 is FVKESK.

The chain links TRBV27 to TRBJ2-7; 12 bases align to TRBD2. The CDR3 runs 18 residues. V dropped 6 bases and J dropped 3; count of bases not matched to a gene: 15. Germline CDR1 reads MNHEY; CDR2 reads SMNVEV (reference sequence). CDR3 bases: TGTGCCAGCAGCCTACTACGGGCTAGCGGGAGGGCCCTCTACGAGCAGTACTTC. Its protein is CASSLLRASGRALYEQYF.

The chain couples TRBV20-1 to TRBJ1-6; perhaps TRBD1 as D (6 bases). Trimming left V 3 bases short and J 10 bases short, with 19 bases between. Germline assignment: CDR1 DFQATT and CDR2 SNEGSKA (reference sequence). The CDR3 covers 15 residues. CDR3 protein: CSASALGGAGSPLHF. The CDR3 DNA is TGCAGTGCTAGTGCGTTGGGGGGGGCTGGATCACCCCTCCACTTT.

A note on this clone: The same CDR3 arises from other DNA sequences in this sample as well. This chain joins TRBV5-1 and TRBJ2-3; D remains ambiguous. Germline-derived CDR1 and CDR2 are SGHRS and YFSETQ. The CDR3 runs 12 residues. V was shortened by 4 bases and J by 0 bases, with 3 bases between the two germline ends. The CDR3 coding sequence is TGCGCCAGCAGCCATAGCACAGATACGCAGTATTTT. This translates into CASSHSTDTQYF.

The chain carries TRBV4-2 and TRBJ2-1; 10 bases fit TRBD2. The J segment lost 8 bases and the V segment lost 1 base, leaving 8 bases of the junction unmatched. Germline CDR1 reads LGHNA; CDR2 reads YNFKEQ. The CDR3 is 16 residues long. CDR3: CASSQGASGGIDEQFF. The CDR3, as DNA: TGTGCCAGCAGCCAAGGCGCTAGCGGGGGTATCGATGAGCAGTTCTTC.

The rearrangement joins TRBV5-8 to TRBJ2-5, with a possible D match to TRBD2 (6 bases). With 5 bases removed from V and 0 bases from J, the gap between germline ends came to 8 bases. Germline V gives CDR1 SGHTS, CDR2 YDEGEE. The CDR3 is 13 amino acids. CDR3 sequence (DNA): TGTGCCAGCAGGGCGGGAAACCAAGAGACCCAGTACTTC. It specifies CASRAGNQETQYF.

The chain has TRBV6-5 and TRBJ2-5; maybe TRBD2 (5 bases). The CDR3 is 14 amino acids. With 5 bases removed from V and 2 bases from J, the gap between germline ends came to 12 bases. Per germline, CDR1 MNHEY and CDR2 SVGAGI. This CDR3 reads CASSRAAVQETQYF. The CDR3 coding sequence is TGTGCCAGCAGTCGGGCAGCGGTTCAAGAGACCCAGTACTTC.

CDR3 loop: CASSPDRGESPLHF. DNA of the CDR3: TGTGCCAGCAGTCCGGACAGGGGTGAATCACCCCTCCACTTT. This chain links TRBV6-5 with TRBJ1-6; 9 positions match TRBD1. From germline, CDR1 is MNHEY and CDR2 SVGAGI. J lost 10 bases, V lost 5 bases, and 6 bases had no gene match. The CDR3 length is 14 residues.

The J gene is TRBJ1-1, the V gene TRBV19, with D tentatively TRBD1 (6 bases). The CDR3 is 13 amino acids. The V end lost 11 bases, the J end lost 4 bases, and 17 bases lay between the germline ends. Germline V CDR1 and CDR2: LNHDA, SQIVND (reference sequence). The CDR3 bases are TGTGCCGTAACTCAGGGGTATGTCACTGAAGCTTTCTTT. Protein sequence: CAVTQGYVTEAFF.

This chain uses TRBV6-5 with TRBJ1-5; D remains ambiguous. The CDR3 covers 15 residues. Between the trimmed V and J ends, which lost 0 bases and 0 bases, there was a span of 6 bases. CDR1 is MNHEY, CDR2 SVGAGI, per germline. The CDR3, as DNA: TGTGCCAGCAGTTACTCCCGGTATAGCAATCAGCCCCAGCATTTT. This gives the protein CASSYSRYSNQPQHF.

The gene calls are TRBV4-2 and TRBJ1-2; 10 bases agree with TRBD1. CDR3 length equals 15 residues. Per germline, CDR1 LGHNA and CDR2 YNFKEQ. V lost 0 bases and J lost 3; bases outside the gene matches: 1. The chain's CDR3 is CASSQEGQGHYGYTF. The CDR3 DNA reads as TGTGCCAGCAGCCAAGAGGGACAGGGGCACTATGGCTACACCTTC.

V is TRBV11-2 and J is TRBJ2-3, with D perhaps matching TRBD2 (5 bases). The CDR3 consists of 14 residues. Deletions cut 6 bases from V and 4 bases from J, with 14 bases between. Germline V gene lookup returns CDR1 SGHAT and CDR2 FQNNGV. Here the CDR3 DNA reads TGTGCCAGCAGGATGGCGGAGGAGGCAGATACGCAGTATTTT. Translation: CASRMAEEADTQYF.

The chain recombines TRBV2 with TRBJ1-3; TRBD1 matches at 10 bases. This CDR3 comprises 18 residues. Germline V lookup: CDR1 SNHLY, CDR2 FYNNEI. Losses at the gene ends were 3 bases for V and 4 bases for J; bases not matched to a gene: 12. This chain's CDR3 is CASSEGGATGGAGNTIYF. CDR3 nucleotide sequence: TGTGCCAGCAGTGAGGGGGGCGCGACAGGGGGCGCGGGAAACACCATATATTTT.

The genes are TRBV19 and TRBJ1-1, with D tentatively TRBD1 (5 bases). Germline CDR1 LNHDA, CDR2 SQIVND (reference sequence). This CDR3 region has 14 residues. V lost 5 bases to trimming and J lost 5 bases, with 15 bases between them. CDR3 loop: CASSVRVTRTEAFF. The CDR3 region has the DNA TGTGCCAGTAGTGTCAGGGTAACAAGGACTGAAGCTTTCTTT.

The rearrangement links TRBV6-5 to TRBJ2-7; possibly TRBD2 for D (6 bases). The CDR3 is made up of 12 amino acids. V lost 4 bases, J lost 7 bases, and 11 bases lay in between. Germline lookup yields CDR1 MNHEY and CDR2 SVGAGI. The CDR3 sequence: CASSSPAGEQYF. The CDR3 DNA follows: TGTGCCAGCAGTTCCCCTGCGGGGGAGCAGTACTTC.

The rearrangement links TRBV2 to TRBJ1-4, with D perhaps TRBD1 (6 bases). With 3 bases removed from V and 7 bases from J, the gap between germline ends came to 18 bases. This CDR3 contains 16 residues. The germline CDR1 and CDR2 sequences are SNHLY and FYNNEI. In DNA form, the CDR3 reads TGTGCCAGCAGTGAGCAACAAGTGGGGGCGAGTGAAAAACTGTTTTTT. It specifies CASSEQQVGASEKLFF.

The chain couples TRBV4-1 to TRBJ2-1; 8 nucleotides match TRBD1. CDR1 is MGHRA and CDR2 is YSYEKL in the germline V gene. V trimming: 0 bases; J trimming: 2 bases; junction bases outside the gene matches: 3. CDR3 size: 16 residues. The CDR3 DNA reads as TGCGCCAGCAGCCAAGATCAGACAGGGGCCTACAATGAGCAGTTCTTC. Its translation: CASSQDQTGAYNEQFF.

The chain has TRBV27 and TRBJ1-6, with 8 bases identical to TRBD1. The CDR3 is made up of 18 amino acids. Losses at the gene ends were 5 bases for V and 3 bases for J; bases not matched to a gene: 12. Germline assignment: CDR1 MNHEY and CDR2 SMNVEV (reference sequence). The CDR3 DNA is TGTGCCAGCAGTGGAAGGACAGGGTTAGCCCGCTATAATTCACCCCTCCACTTT. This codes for CASSGRTGLARYNSPLHF.

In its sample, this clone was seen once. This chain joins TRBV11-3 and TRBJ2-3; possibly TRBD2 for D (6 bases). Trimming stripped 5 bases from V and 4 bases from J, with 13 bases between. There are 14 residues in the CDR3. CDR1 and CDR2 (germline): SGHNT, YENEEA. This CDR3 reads CASSLASASDTQYF. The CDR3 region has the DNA TGTGCCAGCAGCCTCGCTAGCGCGTCAGATACGCAGTATTTT.

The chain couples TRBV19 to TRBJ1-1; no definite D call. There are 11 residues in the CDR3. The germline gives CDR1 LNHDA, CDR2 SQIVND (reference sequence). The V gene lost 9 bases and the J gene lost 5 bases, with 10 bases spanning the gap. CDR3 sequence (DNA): TGTGCCAGCGGGATACGGACTGAAGCTTTCTTT. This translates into CASGIRTEAFF.

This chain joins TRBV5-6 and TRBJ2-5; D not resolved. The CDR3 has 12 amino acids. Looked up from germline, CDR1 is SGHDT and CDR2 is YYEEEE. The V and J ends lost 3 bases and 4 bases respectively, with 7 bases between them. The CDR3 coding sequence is TGTGCCAGCAGCTCGCATAGAGAGACCCAGTACTTC. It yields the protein CASSSHRETQYF. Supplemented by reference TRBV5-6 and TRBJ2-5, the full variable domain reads DAGVTQSPTHLIKTRGQQVTLRCSPKSGHDTVSWYQQALGQGPQFIFQYYEEEERQRGNFPDRFSGHQFPNYSSELNVNALLLGDSALYLCASSSHRETQYFGPGTRLLVL.